This T cell receptor beta chain appears in the sequencing data of a study of early T cells in non-severe SARS-CoV-2 infection. Study-level background: Sequencing of unsorted whole blood was done on bulk RNA, leaving chains unpaired.

The germline V gene has CDR1 SQVTM and CDR2 ANQGSEA. V lost 3 bases and J 7 bases, leaving 15 bases between the germline ends. The CDR3 has 14 residues. Findings and caveats of the study: Comparison of clonotypes with VDJdb favored anti-spike CD8 responses while missing private and CD4 specificities.

This clonotype was detected only once. Its specificity is not known. Individual cDNA molecules received unique molecular identifiers during library preparation. TCRdb itself ran the 5' RACE reads through MiXCR, one entry per CDR3 protein. The sample consists of approximately 70,000 distinct CDR3 sequences, 10% to 15% of them appearing once. This TCR was sampled from an adult who was a healthcare worker with PCR-confirmed SARS-CoV-2 infection or an uninfected control (not recorded which). Sequencing was done on a sample of whole blood. This chain links TRBV29-1 with TRBJ1-4; maybe TRBD1 (6 bases). Written as DNA, the CDR3 is TGCAGCGTTGATGATGGGGGCGTCGGTGAAAAACTGTTTTTT. The encoded protein is CSVDDGGVGEKLFF.